This T cell receptor (beta chain) was obtained from a study of technical replicates of blood from a handful of donors (dated 2017 in TCRdb). On this clone: This receptor's antigen is unknown. At one end, the junction sequence differs from germline, possibly due to a read error.

From the cysteine through the phenylalanine, the CDR3 covers 15 amino acids. Only CDR3 DNA remains: 45 bases, in frame from the first base. Looking up the germline V gene yields CDR1 SGHAT and CDR2 FQNNGV. The method was the immunoSEQ multiplex PCR assay. The source is immuneACCESS, and TCRdb retained only in-frame sequences with V and J called. Part of the clones is not carried over; for the studies checked, unresolved V genes explain less than half of this, and the remainder is unexplained. Counted in this sample were about 76,000 clones; 75% to 95% of them appeared once. The top ten clonotypes cover 0.2% to 0.25% of the sample.

The TCR was taken from a human donor in good health. The chain joins TRBV11-2 to TRBJ2-1, and 8 junction bases match TRBD1. Sequenced material: T cells isolated from PBMCs. The nucleotide sequence reads TGTGCCAGCACCTTAGGACAGGGTAATCGAGATGAGCAGTTCTTC. Translation gives CASTLGQGNRDEQFF. Reference TRBV11-2 and TRBJ2-1 proteins supply the regions before and after the CDR3; the full variable domain is: EAGVAQSPRYKIIEKRQSVAFWCNPISGHATLYWYQQILGQGPKLLIQFQNNGVVDDSQLPKDRFSAERLKGVDSTLKIQPAKLEDSAVYLCASTLGQGNRDEQFFGPGTRLTVL.